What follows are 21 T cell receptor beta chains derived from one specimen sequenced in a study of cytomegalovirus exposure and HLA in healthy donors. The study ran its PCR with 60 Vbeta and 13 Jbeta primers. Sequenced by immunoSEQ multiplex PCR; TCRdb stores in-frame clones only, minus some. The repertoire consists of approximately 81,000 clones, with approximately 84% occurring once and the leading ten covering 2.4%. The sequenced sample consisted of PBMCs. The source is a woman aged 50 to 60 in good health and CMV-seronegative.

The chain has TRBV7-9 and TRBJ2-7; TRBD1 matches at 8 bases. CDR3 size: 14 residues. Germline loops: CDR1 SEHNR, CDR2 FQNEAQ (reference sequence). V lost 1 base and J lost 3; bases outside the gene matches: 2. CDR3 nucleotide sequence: TGTGCCAGCAGCTTAGAACAGGGGGTCTACGAGCAGTACTTC. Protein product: CASSLEQGVYEQYF.

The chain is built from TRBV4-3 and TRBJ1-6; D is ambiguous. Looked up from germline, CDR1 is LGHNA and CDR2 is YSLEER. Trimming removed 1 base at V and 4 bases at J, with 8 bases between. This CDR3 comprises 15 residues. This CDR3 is CASSQGTDYNSPLHF. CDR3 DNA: TGCGCCAGCAGCCAAGGCACAGATTATAATTCACCCCTCCACTTT.

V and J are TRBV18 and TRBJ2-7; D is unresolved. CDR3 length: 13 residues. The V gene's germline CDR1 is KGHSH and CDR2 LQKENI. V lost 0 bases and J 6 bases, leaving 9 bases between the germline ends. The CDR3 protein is CASSPPSTFEQYF. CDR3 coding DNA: TGTGCCAGCTCACCACCGTCTACCTTCGAGCAGTACTTC.

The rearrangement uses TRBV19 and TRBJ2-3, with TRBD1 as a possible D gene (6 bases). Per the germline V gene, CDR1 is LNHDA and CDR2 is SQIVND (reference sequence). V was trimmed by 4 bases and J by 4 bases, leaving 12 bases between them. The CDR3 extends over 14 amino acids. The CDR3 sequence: CASSKNKGADTQYF. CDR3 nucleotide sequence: TGTGCCAGTAGTAAGAACAAGGGGGCAGATACGCAGTATTTT.

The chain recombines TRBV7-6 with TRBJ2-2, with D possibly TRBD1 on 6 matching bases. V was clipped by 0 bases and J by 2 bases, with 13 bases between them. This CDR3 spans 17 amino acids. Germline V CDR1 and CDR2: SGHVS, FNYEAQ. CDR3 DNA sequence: TGTGCCAGCAGCTTAGCCCTTACAGGGATAAACACCGGGGAGCTGTTTTTT. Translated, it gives CASSLALTGINTGELFF.

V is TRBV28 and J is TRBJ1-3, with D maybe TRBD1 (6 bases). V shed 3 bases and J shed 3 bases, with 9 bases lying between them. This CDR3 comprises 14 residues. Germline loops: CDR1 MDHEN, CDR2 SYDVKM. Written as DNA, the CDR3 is TGTGCCAGCAGTTTGTTACAGGGTGGAAACACCATATATTTT. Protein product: CASSLLQGGNTIYF.

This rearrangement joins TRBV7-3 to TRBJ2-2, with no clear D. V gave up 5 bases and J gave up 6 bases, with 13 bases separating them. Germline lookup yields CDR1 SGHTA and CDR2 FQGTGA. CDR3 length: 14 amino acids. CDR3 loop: CASSPTLRAGELFF. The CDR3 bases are TGTGCCAGCAGCCCCACCCTTAGAGCCGGGGAGCTGTTTTTT.

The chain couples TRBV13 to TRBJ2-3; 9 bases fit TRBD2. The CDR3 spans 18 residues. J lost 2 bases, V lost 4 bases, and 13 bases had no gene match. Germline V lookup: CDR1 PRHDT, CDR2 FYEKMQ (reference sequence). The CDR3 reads CASSSGGFGGGDTDTQYF. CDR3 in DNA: TGTGCCAGCAGCTCAGGGGGATTTGGCGGGGGGGACACAGATACGCAGTATTTT.

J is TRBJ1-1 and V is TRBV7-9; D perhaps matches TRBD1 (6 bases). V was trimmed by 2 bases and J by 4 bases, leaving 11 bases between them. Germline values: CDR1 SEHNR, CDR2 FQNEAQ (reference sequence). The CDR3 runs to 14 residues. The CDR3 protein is CASSLYREGTEAFF. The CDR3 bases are TGTGCCAGCAGCTTATACAGGGAGGGCACTGAAGCTTTCTTT.

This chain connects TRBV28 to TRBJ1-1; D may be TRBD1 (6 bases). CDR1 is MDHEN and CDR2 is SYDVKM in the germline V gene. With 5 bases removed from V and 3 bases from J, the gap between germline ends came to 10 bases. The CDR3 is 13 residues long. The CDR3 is CASSRGGDTEAFF. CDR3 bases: TGTGCCAGCAGTAGAGGGGGTGACACTGAAGCTTTCTTT.

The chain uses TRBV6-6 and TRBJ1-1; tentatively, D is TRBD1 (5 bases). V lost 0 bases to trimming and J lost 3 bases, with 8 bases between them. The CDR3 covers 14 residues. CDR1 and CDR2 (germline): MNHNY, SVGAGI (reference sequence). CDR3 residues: CASSYSGVDTEAFF. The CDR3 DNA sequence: TGTGCCAGCAGTTACTCAGGGGTTGACACTGAAGCTTTCTTT.

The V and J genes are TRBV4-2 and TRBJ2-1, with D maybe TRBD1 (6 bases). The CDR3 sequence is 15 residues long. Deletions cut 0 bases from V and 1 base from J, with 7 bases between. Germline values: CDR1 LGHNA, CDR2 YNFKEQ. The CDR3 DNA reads TGTGCCAGCAGCCAAGAAACAGGGTCCTACAATGAGCAGTTCTTC. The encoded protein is CASSQETGSYNEQFF.

This CDR3 reads CASSLAGGVFEKLFF. In DNA form, the CDR3 reads TGCGCCAGCAGCTTGGCCGGGGGGGTTTTTGAAAAACTGTTTTTT. The gene calls are TRBV5-1 and TRBJ1-4, with D perhaps TRBD1 (5 bases). V was trimmed by 0 bases and J by 7 bases, leaving 13 bases between them. The CDR3 is made up of 15 amino acids. Germline values: CDR1 SGHRS, CDR2 YFSETQ.

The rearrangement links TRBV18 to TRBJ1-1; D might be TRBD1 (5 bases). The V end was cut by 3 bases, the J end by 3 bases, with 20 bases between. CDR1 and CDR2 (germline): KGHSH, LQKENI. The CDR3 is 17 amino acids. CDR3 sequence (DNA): TGTGCCAGCTCACCGGACATAAGGATGGGTATTGACACTGAAGCTTTCTTT. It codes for CASSPDIRMGIDTEAFF.

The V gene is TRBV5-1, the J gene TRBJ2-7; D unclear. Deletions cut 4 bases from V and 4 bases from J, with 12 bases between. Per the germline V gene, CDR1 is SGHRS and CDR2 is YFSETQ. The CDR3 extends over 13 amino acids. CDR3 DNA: TGCGCCAGCAGCCCCACCCTAGGATACGAGCAGTACTTC. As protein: CASSPTLGYEQYF.

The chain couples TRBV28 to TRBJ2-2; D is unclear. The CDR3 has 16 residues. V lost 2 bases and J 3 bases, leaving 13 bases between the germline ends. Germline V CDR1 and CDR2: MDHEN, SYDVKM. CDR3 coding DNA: TGTGCCAGCAGTTTAACACAGACCTGGGACACCGGGGAGCTGTTTTTT. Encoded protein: CASSLTQTWDTGELFF.

The CDR3: CASRGTGKTEAFF. The CDR3 coding sequence is TGTGCCAGTAGAGGGACAGGGAAGACTGAAGCTTTCTTT. The V gene is TRBV19, the J gene TRBJ1-1; the match to TRBD1 covers 9 bases. V was pared by 6 bases and J by 5 bases, with 4 bases of the junction left unmatched. In germline, CDR1 is LNHDA, CDR2 SQIVND (reference sequence). CDR3 length: 13 residues.

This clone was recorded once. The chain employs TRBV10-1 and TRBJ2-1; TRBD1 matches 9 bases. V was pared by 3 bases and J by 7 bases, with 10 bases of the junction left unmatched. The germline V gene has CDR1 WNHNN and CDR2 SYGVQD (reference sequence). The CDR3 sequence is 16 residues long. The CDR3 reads CASSDFDRGAMNEQFF. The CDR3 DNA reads TGCGCCAGCAGTGACTTTGACAGGGGGGCAATGAATGAGCAGTTCTTC.

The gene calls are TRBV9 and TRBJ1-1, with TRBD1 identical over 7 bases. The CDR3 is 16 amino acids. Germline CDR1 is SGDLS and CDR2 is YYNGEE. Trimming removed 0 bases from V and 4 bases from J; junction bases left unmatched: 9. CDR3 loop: CASSVDSGGLGTEAFF. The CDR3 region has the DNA TGTGCCAGCAGCGTAGATTCAGGGGGTCTCGGCACTGAAGCTTTCTTT.

The CDR3 nucleotides are TGTGCCGGGGGACTAGCGGCCGGGACCCAGTACTTC. As protein: CAGGLAAGTQYF. The gene calls are TRBV7-9 and TRBJ2-5; 11 bases are shared with TRBD2. The germline V gene encodes CDR1 SEHNR and CDR2 FQNEAQ (reference sequence). With 11 bases clipped from V and 7 bases from J, the junction kept 6 bases outside the gene matches. The CDR3 contains 12 residues.

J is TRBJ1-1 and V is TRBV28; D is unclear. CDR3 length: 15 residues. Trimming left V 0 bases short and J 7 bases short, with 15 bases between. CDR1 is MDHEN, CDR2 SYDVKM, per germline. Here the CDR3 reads CASSLWEGLGGEAFF. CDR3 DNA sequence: TGTGCCAGCAGTTTATGGGAGGGCCTCGGTGGTGAAGCTTTCTTT. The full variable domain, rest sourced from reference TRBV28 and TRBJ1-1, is DVKVTQSSRYLVKRTGEKVFLECVQDMDHENMFWYRQDPGLGLRLIYFSYDVKMKEKGDIPEGYSVSREKKERFSLILESASTNQTSMYLCASSLWEGLGGEAFFGQGTRLTVV.